What follows are 10 T cell receptor beta chains derived from one specimen sequenced in a study of cytomegalovirus exposure and HLA in healthy donors. This PCR relied on a set of 60 Vbeta primers and 13 Jbeta primers. Assay: immunoSEQ multiplex PCR; the TCRdb copy retains only in-frame clones and omits some. The sample shows roughly 50,000 clones, and around an eighth sits with its ten largest clones. Input material: PBMCs. The receptors stem from a woman aged 60-75 years in good health and CMV-seropositive.

The rearrangement uses TRBV19 and TRBJ1-1; D uncertain. The germline V and J ends were trimmed by 3 bases and 5 bases, with 7 bases remaining between them. The CDR3 runs to 12 residues. In germline, CDR1 is LNHDA, CDR2 SQIVND (reference sequence). CDR3 loop: CASSMTQTEAFF. The CDR3 DNA is TGTGCCAGTAGTATGACACAGACTGAAGCTTTCTTT.

V gene TRBV7-9 combines with J gene TRBJ1-1, with 7 bases aligning to TRBD1. Germline CDR1 and CDR2: SEHNR and FQNEAQ (reference sequence). Trimming at V came to 3 bases and at J to 3 bases, leaving 10 bases not matched to a gene. The CDR3 is 16 residues long. The CDR3 sequence is CASSLGIQGLDTEAFF. CDR3 DNA: TGTGCCAGCAGCTTGGGGATACAGGGGCTGGACACTGAAGCTTTCTTT.

The chain couples TRBV7-6 to TRBJ1-1; no clear D gene. The CDR3 contains 13 residues. The germline gives CDR1 SGHVS, CDR2 FNYEAQ. V was pared by 0 bases and J by 2 bases, with 4 bases between. The CDR3 sequence: CASSLAFNTEAFF. CDR3 nucleotide sequence: TGTGCCAGCAGCTTAGCCTTTAACACTGAAGCTTTCTTT.

The gene calls are TRBV7-8 and TRBJ1-5; D gene ambiguous. V was shortened by 0 bases and J by 1 base, with 16 bases between the two germline ends. Germline loops: CDR1 SGHVS, CDR2 FQNEAQ. This CDR3 has 18 amino acids. The CDR3 DNA follows: TGTGCCAGCAGCTTAGCCCACGGGTGGGTAGAAAGCAATCAGCCCCAGCATTTT. Its protein product is CASSLAHGWVESNQPQHF.

The chain joins TRBV11-3 to TRBJ2-2, with TRBD1 as a possible D gene (6 bases). This CDR3 comprises 18 residues. Trimming cost V 5 bases and J 3 bases, with 22 bases left between them. From germline, CDR1 is SGHNT and CDR2 YENEEA. The CDR3 loop is CASSIRSWGQNYTGELFF. CDR3 in DNA: TGTGCCAGCAGCATACGATCCTGGGGGCAAAATTACACCGGGGAGCTGTTTTTT.

V is TRBV5-1 and J is TRBJ1-1; TRBD1 matches 7 bases. Germline V gene lookup returns CDR1 SGHRS and CDR2 YFSETQ. V was pared by 3 bases and J by 6 bases, with 5 bases of the junction left unmatched. The CDR3 has 13 amino acids. The CDR3 coding sequence is TGCGCCAGCAGCTATTCGGACAGGTCTGAAGCTTTCTTT. It is translated as CASSYSDRSEAFF.

J is TRBJ1-2 and V is TRBV19; 7 bases map to TRBD1. Trimming took 3 bases from V and 1 from J; bases not matched to a gene: 5. Per the germline V gene, CDR1 is LNHDA and CDR2 is SQIVND (reference sequence). The CDR3 runs 15 residues. The chain's CDR3 is CASSMDRILNYGYTF. The CDR3, as DNA: TGTGCCAGTAGTATGGACAGGATCCTTAACTATGGCTACACCTTC. Drawing the rest from reference TRBV19 and TRBJ1-2, the complete variable domain is DGGITQSPKYLFRKEGQNVTLSCEQNLNHDAMYWYRQDPGQGLRLIYYSQIVNDFQKGDIAEGYSVSREKKESFPLTVTSAQKNPTAFYLCASSMDRILNYGYTFGSGTRLTVV.

The chain links TRBV18 to TRBJ2-1, with D perhaps TRBD1 (5 bases). The CDR3 is 14 amino acids. The V gene's germline CDR1 is KGHSH and CDR2 LQKENI. V shed 2 bases and J shed 3 bases, with 8 bases lying between them. CDR3 amino acids: CASSPLGDYNEQFF. The CDR3 nucleotides read TGTGCCAGCTCACCATTAGGGGACTACAATGAGCAGTTCTTC.

The chain carries TRBV19 and TRBJ1-2; 9 positions match TRBD1. From germline, CDR1 is LNHDA and CDR2 SQIVND (reference sequence). J lost 2 bases, V lost 9 bases, and 13 bases had no gene match. The CDR3 sequence is 16 residues long. In nucleotides, the CDR3 is TGTGCCAGCCAGCTGGACAGGGGAGGTGGGAACTATGGCTACACCTTC. Its translation is CASQLDRGGGNYGYTF.

The chain uses TRBV6-5 and TRBJ2-1, with D tentatively TRBD2 (6 bases). Trimming left V 7 bases short and J 2 bases short, with 12 bases between. Looked up from germline, CDR1 is MNHEY and CDR2 is SVGAGI. This CDR3 comprises 14 residues. CDR3 protein: CASMGGPTYNEQFF. The CDR3 bases are TGTGCCAGCATGGGGGGACCCACCTACAATGAGCAGTTCTTC.